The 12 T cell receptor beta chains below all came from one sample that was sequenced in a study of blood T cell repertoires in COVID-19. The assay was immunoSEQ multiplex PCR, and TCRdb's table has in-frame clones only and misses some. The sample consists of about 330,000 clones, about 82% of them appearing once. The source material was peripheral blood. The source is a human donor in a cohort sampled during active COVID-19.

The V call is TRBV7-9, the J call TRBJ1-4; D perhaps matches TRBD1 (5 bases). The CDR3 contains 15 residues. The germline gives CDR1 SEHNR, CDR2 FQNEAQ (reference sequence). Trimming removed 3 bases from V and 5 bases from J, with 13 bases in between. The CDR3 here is CASSFGDRANEKLFF. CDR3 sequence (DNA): TGTGCCAGCAGCTTCGGAGACAGAGCGAATGAAAAACTGTTTTTT.

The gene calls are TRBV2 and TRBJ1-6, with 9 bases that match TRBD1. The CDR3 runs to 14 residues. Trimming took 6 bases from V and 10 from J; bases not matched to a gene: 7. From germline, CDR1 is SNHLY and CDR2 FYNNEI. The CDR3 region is CASRDGTGQSPLHF. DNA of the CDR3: TGTGCCAGCAGAGACGGGACAGGGCAGTCACCCCTCCACTTT.

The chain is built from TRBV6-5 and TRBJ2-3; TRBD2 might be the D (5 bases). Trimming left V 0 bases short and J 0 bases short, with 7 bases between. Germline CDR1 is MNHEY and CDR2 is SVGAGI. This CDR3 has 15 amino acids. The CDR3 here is CASSYSGSSTDTQYF. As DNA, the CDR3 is TGTGCCAGCAGTTACTCGGGGAGTAGCACAGATACGCAGTATTTT.

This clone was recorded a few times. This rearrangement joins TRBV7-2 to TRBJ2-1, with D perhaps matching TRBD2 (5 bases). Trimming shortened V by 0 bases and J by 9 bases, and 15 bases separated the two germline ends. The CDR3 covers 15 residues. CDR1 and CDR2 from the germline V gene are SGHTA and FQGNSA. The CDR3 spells CASSLAGLALSEQFF. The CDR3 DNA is TGTGCCAGCAGCTTAGCAGGACTGGCTCTTTCTGAGCAGTTCTTC.

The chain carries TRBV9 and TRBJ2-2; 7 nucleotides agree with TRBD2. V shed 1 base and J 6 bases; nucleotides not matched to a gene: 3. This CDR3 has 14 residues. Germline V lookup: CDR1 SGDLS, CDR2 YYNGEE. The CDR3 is CASSVSSGAGELFF. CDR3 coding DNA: TGTGCCAGCAGCGTATCTAGCGGTGCCGGGGAGCTGTTTTTT.

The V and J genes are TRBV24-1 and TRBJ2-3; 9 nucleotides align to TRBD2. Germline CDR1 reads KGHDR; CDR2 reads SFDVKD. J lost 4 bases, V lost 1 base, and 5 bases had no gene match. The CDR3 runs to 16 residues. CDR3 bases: TGTGCCACCAGTGATTTAGGTAGCGGGGGTGCAGATACGCAGTATTTT. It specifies CATSDLGSGGADTQYF.

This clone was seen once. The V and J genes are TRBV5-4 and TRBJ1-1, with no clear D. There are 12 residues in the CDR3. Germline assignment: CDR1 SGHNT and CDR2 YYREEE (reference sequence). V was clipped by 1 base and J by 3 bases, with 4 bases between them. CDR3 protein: CASSLQDTEAFF. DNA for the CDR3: TGTGCCAGCAGCTTGCAGGACACTGAAGCTTTCTTT.

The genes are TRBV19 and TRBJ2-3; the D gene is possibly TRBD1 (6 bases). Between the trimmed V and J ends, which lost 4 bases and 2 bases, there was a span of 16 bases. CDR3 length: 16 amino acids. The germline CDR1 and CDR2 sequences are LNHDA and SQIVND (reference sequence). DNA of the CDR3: TGTGCCAGTAGTACCCTTCAAGGGGGTCCCACAGATACGCAGTATTTT. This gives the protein CASSTLQGGPTDTQYF.

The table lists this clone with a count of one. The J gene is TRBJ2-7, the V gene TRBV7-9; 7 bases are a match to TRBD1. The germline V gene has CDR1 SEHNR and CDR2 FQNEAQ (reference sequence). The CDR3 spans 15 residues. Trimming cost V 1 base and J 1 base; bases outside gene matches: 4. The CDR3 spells CASSLVRGSSYEQYF. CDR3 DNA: TGTGCCAGCAGCTTAGTCAGGGGGAGTTCCTACGAGCAGTACTTC.

The chain's CDR3 is CASSIGPRGSQPQHF. In DNA, the CDR3 is TGTGCCAGTAGTATAGGCCCCAGGGGGAGTCAGCCCCAGCATTTT. The V gene is TRBV19, the J gene TRBJ1-5; 7 nucleotides line up with TRBD1. V was pared by 1 base and J by 6 bases, with 6 bases of the junction left unmatched. The CDR3 length is 15 residues. CDR1 and CDR2 from the germline V gene are LNHDA and SQIVND (reference sequence).

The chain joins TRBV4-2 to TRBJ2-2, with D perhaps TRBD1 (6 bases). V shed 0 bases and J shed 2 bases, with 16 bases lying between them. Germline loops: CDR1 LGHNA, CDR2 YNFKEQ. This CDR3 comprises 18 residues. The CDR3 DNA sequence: TGTGCCAGCAGCCAAGATCTAAAACAGGGTTATAACACCGGGGAGCTGTTTTTT. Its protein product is CASSQDLKQGYNTGELFF.

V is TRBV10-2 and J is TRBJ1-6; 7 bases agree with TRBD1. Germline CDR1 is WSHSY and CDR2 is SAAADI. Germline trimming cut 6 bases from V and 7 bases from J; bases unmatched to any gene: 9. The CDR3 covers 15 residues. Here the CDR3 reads CASRTPTGTNSPLHF. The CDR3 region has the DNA TGCGCCAGCAGGACCCCGACAGGGACAAATTCACCCCTCCACTTT.